The entry that follows covers one T cell receptor beta chain sequence. Under the authors' procedure: Nucleated cell number was recorded as an estimate derived from reference gene primer amplification. Profiled with immunoSEQ multiplex PCR; TCRdb holds only in-frame clones, not every one. The DNA was the basis for D and trimming; V, J and clone size are from that table. Among fewer than 450,000 clones listed, about 91% were seen once. Seattle's enrolled individuals joined amid active infection and were then monitored longitudinally. The sample is drawn from a study of blood T cell repertoires in COVID-19. Study-level information: Italy, Spain and the United States were the sources of the convalescent and acute COVID-19 samples. PBMCs, B-cell-depleted T cells, or T cells were the source of the cDNA or gDNA that made up the material.

Germline CDR1 and CDR2: SGHRS and YFSETQ. This CDR3 contains 18 residues. Trimming stripped 0 bases from V and 0 bases from J, with 16 bases between. The chain uses TRBV5-1 and TRBJ2-1; D possibly corresponds to TRBD2 (6 bases). The sequence derives from a woman between 50 and 59 years old with COVID-19, enrolled during active disease. The sample comprised peripheral blood. CDR3 nucleotides: TGCGCCAGCAGCTTGGAAGGTAGCGGACCTTCCTCCTACAATGAGCAGTTCTTC. Translation: CASSLEGSGPSSYNEQFF.